The T cell receptor (beta chain) described here comes from a study of human T cells and chemical hapten exposure. This clonotype has more than one count but fewer than ten. As for time point: patch test 1, 2 weeks after DPC sensitization. Noted treatment: therapeutic diphenylcyclopropenone sensitization with weekly scalp DPC. TCRdb re-analysed the RACE reads in MiXCR, keeping a single row per CDR3 protein. Of 74,000 or so distinct CDR3 sequences listed, 12% are singletons. The germline CDR1 and CDR2 sequences are GTSNPN and SVGIG (reference sequence). Between the trimmed V and J ends, which lost 5 bases and 0 bases, there was a span of 13 bases. CDR3 size: 14 residues.

The source of this sequence is an older woman with alopecia areata. Some clones in this sample may be carry-over from other donors' samples. This chain connects TRBV30 to TRBJ1-2, with D unclear. The input for sequencing was whole blood, taken in connection with sensitization to the hapten diphenylcyclopropenone (DPC). The CDR3 DNA reads TGTGCCTGGGCACCTTACGGCGCTAACTATGGCTACACCTTC. Encoded protein: CAWAPYGANYGYTF.